These T cell receptor beta chains were read from a single sample in a study of T-cell reconstitution after alpha-beta-depleted transplantation in children. TCRdb called the PCR reads again in MiXCR, with one record for every CDR3 protein. This sample yields hundreds of thousands of distinct CDR3 sequences, of which roughly a tenth are seen a single time; just under 7.5% belongs to the top ten. The sequencing here drew on PBMCs, taken before TCRalphabeta/CD19-depleted stem cell transplant. These receptors originate from a boy under two years old with acute myeloid leukemia, due to receive a stem cell transplant. CDR3s include the opening cysteine and the closing phenylalanine or tryptophan. The order of the fields is D gene, V gene, J gene, clone size, CDR3 DNA, CDR3 protein. The D gene is left open where the match is weak. Expanded clones are given a class, and other clones once, few, many or no size at all.

>.|TRBV7-9|TRBJ2-1|many
TGTGCCAGCAGGCGTACCTATGAGCAGTTCTTC
CASRRTYEQFF
>TRBD1|TRBV6-2/TRBV6-3|TRBJ1-6|many
TGTGCCAGCAGAGGACAGGGGAGGACTTCACCCCTCCACTTT
CASRGQGRTSPLHF
>.|TRBV12-3/TRBV12-4|TRBJ2-4|few
TGTGCCAGCAGTTTGGAGACGCCGGTAGCCAAAAACATTCAGTACTTC
CASSLETPVAKNIQYF
>TRBD1|TRBV5-1|TRBJ2-7|many
TGCGCCAGCAGGAGAGGGACAGGTCCAGTCGAGCAGTACTTC
CASRRGTGPVEQYF
>.|TRBV9|TRBJ2-7|many
TGTGCCAGCAGCAGACGTCCCTACGAGCAGTACTTC
CASSRRPYEQYF
>.|TRBV5-1|TRBJ2-1|few
TGCGCCAGCAGCACCGGGACTCACTTGGGGTTCTTC
CASSTGTHLGFF
>TRBD1|TRBV6-5|TRBJ1-2|many
TGTGCCAGCAGTTACACGGACAGGGCCTCCTATGGCTACACCTTC
CASSYTDRASYGYTF
>.|TRBV27|TRBJ2-5|.
TGTGCCAGCGGTTATGGCAGGCCCCAAGAGACCCAGTACTTC
CASGYGRPQETQYF
>.|TRBV28|TRBJ1-3|many
TGTGCCAGCAGCACAGGGTTTCAGAGGGGAAACACCATATATTTT
CASSTGFQRGNTIYF
>TRBD2|TRBV3-1|TRBJ2-4|.
TGTGCCAGCAGCCAAAAGAGCGGGGGGGCCAAAAACATTCAGTACTTC
CASSQKSGGAKNIQYF
>TRBD2|TRBV7-2|TRBJ2-3|many
TGTGCCAGCAGCTTGCGGACTAGCTGGGATACGCAGTATTTT
CASSLRTSWDTQYF
>TRBD2|TRBV11-2|TRBJ2-1|.
TGTGCCAGCAGCTTAGAGGCGCTAGCGGGATCCCAATCGTACTACAATGAGCAGTTCTTC
CASSLEALAGSQSYYNEQFF
>.|TRBV12-3/TRBV12-4|TRBJ2-3|.
TGTGCCAGCAGACCCACCGGGGGCACAGATACGCAGTATTTT
CASRPTGGTDTQYF
>.|TRBV12-3/TRBV12-4|TRBJ2-3|few
TGTGCCAGCAGTTTTGGGCGGGGTAGTTGGGATACGCAGTATTTT
CASSFGRGSWDTQYF
>TRBD1|TRBV28|TRBJ2-7|many
TGTGCCAGCAGTCACCTGGGACAGTCCTACGAGCAGTACTTC
CASSHLGQSYEQYF
>TRBD2|TRBV5-1|TRBJ2-7|many
TGCGCCAGCACAACGGCTAGCGGGTCCTACGAGCAGTACTTC
CASTTASGSYEQYF
>TRBD2|TRBV4-2|TRBJ2-3|.
TGTGCCAGCAGCCAAGAAGGGTCAGCGGGGGGGCAAAGATCTTTGGATACGCAGTATTTT
CASSQEGSAGGQRSLDTQYF
>.|TRBV21-1|TRBJ2-5|many
TGTGCCAGCAGCGGTGACCAGTACTTC
CASSGDQYF
>.|TRBV6-5|TRBJ1-2|.
TGTGCCAGCAGTCCCGGGCTTTCAACGGCTAACTATGGCTACACCTTC
CASSPGLSTANYGYTF
>.|TRBV7-3|TRBJ2-3|few
TGTGCCAGCAGCTTAAGGGCGAGAGATACGCAGTATTTT
CASSLRARDTQYF
>.|TRBV5-5|TRBJ2-7|many
TGTGCCAGCAGCTTGGAAGACCTTCCCTACGAGCAGTACTTC
CASSLEDLPYEQYF
>.|TRBV20-1|TRBJ2-1|many
TGCAGTGCTAGACGGAGTAAGGGTGAGCAGTTCTTC
CSARRSKGEQFF
>.|TRBV7-2|TRBJ1-1|many
TGTGCCAGCATCACCCCGGGGGTGAACACTGAAGCTTTCTTT
CASITPGVNTEAFF
>.|TRBV25-1|TRBJ2-5|many
TGTGCCAGCAGGACCTCAGGGGCGGCTAAGACCCAGTACTTC
CASRTSGAAKTQYF
>.|TRBV24-1|TRBJ2-7|few
TGTGCCACCAGTGATTGGGGCTACGAGCAGTACTTC
CATSDWGYEQYF
>TRBD1|TRBV2|TRBJ2-5|many
TGTGCCAGCAGATACGACAGGGGGCAGGAAGAGACCCAGTACTTC
CASRYDRGQEETQYF
>.|TRBV28|TRBJ2-7|.
TGTGCCAGCAACACCGGGCAGGTCAAGCACGAGCAGTACTTC
CASNTGQVKHEQYF
>TRBD1|TRBV10-3|TRBJ1-2|many
TGTGCCATCAGCCCCCCCCCGGGACAGGCATCCTATGGCTACACCTTC
CAISPPPGQASYGYTF
>.|TRBV9|TRBJ1-4|many
TGTGCCAGCAGCCCCCGAGGCGAAAAACTGTTTTTT
CASSPRGEKLFF
>.|TRBV7-9|TRBJ2-6|.
TGTGCCAGCAGCTTAGGACTAGTCGGTGGGGCCAACGTCCTGACTTTC
CASSLGLVGGANVLTF
>TRBD1|TRBV5-1|TRBJ2-7|many
TGCGCCAGCAGCCTCCGGGACAGACCCTACGAGCAGTACTTC
CASSLRDRPYEQYF
>TRBD2|TRBV19|TRBJ2-1|.
TGTGCCAGTCGGCTAGCGGGAGGGCGGGCCTACAATGAGCAGTTCTTC
CASRLAGGRAYNEQFF
>TRBD2|TRBV7-2|TRBJ2-7|many
TGTGCCAGCAGCTTAACTAGCGGGAGCGAGCAGTACTTC
CASSLTSGSEQYF
>.|TRBV7-9|TRBJ2-4|.
TGTGCCAGCAGCTTCGGCCAAGCCAAAAACATTCAGTACTTC
CASSFGQAKNIQYF
>.|TRBV28|TRBJ1-2|many
TGTGCCAGCAGTTTCTCCGGCTATGGCTACACCTTC
CASSFSGYGYTF
>.|TRBV5-1|TRBJ2-1|few
TGCGCCAGCAGCTTGGTGCCAGGGGTCAACAATGAGCAGTTCTTC
CASSLVPGVNNEQFF
>.|TRBV20-1|TRBJ1-1|many
TGCAGTGTCCCGGCATCGTACACTGAAGCTTTCTTT
CSVPASYTEAFF
>TRBD2|TRBV4-3|TRBJ2-7|many
TGCGCCAGCAGCCAGTCTAGCGGGAGTACGTACGAGCAGTACTTC
CASSQSSGSTYEQYF
>.|TRBV29-1|TRBJ1-1|many
TGCAGCGGAGGCACTGAAGCTTTCTTT
CSGGTEAFF
>.|TRBV4-2|TRBJ1-1|many
TGTGCCAGCAGCCAAGATGGAGGGGGCACTGAAGCTTTCTTT
CASSQDGGGTEAFF
>.|TRBV19|TRBJ1-1|few
TGTGCCAGTAGGTCATCATCTCGGGGCATGAACACTGAAGCTTTCTTT
CASRSSSRGMNTEAFF
>.|TRBV12-3/TRBV12-4|TRBJ2-7|many
TGTGCCAGCAGTATAGGGACTCGTTACGAGCAGTACTTC
CASSIGTRYEQYF
>.|TRBV18|TRBJ2-1|many
TGTGCCAGCTCACGAGGGAGATCCTACAATGAGCAGTTCTTC
CASSRGRSYNEQFF
>TRBD2|TRBV20-1|TRBJ2-2|many
TGCAGTGCTAGTGATTCGGGGGGGACCGGGGAGCTGTTTTTT
CSASDSGGTGELFF
>.|TRBV20-1|TRBJ2-6|many
TGCAGTGCCCTCGCGAGCTCTGGGGCCAACGTCCTGACTTTC
CSALASSGANVLTF
>.|TRBV10-3|TRBJ2-5|many
TGTGCCATCAGTGAGGGACTCCTCTTCCAAGAGACCCAGTACTTC
CAISEGLLFQETQYF
>.|TRBV12-3/TRBV12-4|TRBJ2-1|many
TGTGCCGCAAGGCGGGACAATGAGCAGTTCTTC
CAARRDNEQFF
>TRBD1|TRBV28|TRBJ1-3|few
TGTGCCAGCACTCACCCGACAGGGTATTATGGAAACACCATATATTTT
CASTHPTGYYGNTIYF
>TRBD1|TRBV20-1|TRBJ1-1|.
TGCAGTGCCCCCGGGACAGAAAACACTGAAGCTTTCTTT
CSAPGTENTEAFF
>.|TRBV28|TRBJ1-2|few
.
CASSFLADKTYGYTF
>.|TRBV19|TRBJ2-1|many
TGTGCCAGTAGTAGGAGGGGCGGTGAGCAGTTCTTC
CASSRRGGEQFF